A single sample gave rise to the 12 T cell receptor beta chains below, sequenced in a study of T cells in Graves' hyperthyroidism and ophthalmopathy. TCR beta CDR3 region amplification was performed from RNA transcripts. The TCR CDR3 first-round RT-PCR relied on the HTBI primer set. TCRdb re-called the multiplex PCR reads through MiXCR, storing one row per CDR3 protein. The sample consists of roughly 180,000 distinct CDR3 sequences, roughly 9.4% of them appearing once. The sequencing input was blood. All receptors derive from a woman aged 18 to 35 with Graves' hyperthyroidism that later progressed to Graves' ophthalmopathy.

The chain couples TRBV6-2 or TRBV6-3 to TRBJ2-3; D not certain. The germline CDR1 and CDR2 sequences are MNHEY and SVGEGT. V was shortened by 5 bases and J by 6 bases, with 15 bases between the two germline ends. The CDR3 extends over 14 amino acids. The CDR3, as DNA: TGTGCCAGCAGTCGCACCGTCTTGCGCGATACGCAGTATTTT. Encoded protein: CASSRTVLRDTQYF.

This clonotype has ten or more counts. The CDR3 loop reads CASSYSDTEAFF. CDR3 DNA: TGTGCCAGCAGTTACTCGGACACTGAAGCTTTCTTT. J is TRBJ1-1 and V is TRBV6-6; unclear D gene. The CDR3 sequence is 12 residues long. V was clipped by 0 bases and J by 3 bases, with 2 bases between them. The germline gives CDR1 MNHNY, CDR2 SVGAGI (reference sequence).

This clonotype occurred a few times. The chain links TRBV7-8 to TRBJ2-2, with D perhaps TRBD1 (6 bases). Germline-derived CDR1 and CDR2 are SGHVS and FQNEAQ. The germline V and J ends were trimmed by 2 bases and 7 bases, with 14 bases remaining between them. CDR3 size: 15 residues. The CDR3 is CASSLNPGVVGELFF. The CDR3 DNA follows: TGTGCCAGCAGCTTAAACCCAGGGGTGGTCGGGGAGCTGTTTTTT.

This clonotype showed up many times. The chain recombines TRBV19 with TRBJ1-5; possible D gene TRBD1, 5 bases. V was cut by 6 bases and J by 1 base, with 10 bases left in between. This CDR3 has 14 residues. Germline CDR1 reads LNHDA; CDR2 reads SQIVND (reference sequence). This chain's CDR3 is CASSRTFSNQPQHF. The CDR3 DNA sequence: TGTGCCAGTAGCCGGACATTCAGCAATCAGCCCCAGCATTTT. Combining the CDR3 with reference TRBV19 and TRBJ1-5 gives the whole variable domain DGGITQSPKYLFRKEGQNVTLSCEQNLNHDAMYWYRQDPGQGLRLIYYSQIVNDFQKGDIAEGYSVSREKKESFPLTVTSAQKNPTAFYLCASSRTFSNQPQHFGDGTRLSIL.

This clonotype was recorded only once. The rearrangement uses TRBV11-2 and TRBJ2-1, with 12 bases that match TRBD2. Germline values: CDR1 SGHAT, CDR2 FQNNGV. The CDR3 spans 16 residues. J gave up 8 bases and V 4 bases, and 9 bases lay outside the gene matches. The chain's CDR3 is CASSSGPSGGAHEQFF. The CDR3 DNA follows: TGTGCCAGCAGCTCAGGCCCTAGCGGGGGGGCGCATGAGCAGTTCTTC.

This clonotype was found a few times. This CDR3 is CASTRTTGNNEKLFF. CDR3 DNA: TGTGCCAGCACCCGAACTACAGGGAATAATGAAAAACTGTTTTTT. The V gene is TRBV7-9, the J gene TRBJ1-4; tentative D call: TRBD1 (6 bases). The germline V gene has CDR1 SEHNR and CDR2 FQNEAQ (reference sequence). The CDR3 loop spans 15 amino acids. V was trimmed by 7 bases and J by 4 bases, leaving 16 bases between them.

This clonotype showed up many times. The chain links TRBV11-3 to TRBJ2-1; D is tentatively TRBD1 or TRBD2 (5 bases each). Trimming left V 4 bases short and J 0 bases short, with 16 bases between. This CDR3 spans 17 amino acids. Germline CDR1 SGHNT, CDR2 YENEEA. CDR3 coding DNA: TGTGCCAGCAGCTCGGGGCAGCTTACCGACTCCTACAATGAGCAGTTCTTC. This codes for CASSSGQLTDSYNEQFF.

This clonotype was counted only a few times. V gene TRBV4-1 combines with J gene TRBJ1-5; D gene unclear. Between the trimmed V and J ends, which lost 2 bases and 3 bases, there was a span of 14 bases. From germline, CDR1 is MGHRA and CDR2 YSYEKL. This CDR3 has 16 residues. For the CDR3, the DNA is TGCGCCAGCAGCCAACCATGGGAGGGTTCCAATCAGCCCCAGCATTTT. Amino acids: CASSQPWEGSNQPQHF.

A word on this clonotype: With a much larger clone just one base away, this may be a read error. The conserved phenylalanine or tryptophan is not found at the CDR3 terminus, so this likely reflects a read error. The gene calls are TRBV29-1 and TRBJ2-3, with D unresolved. The germline V gene encodes CDR1 SQVTM and CDR2 ANQGSEA. Between the trimmed V and J ends, which lost 7 bases and 6 bases, there was a span of 20 bases. CDR3 length equals 14 residues. The CDR3 protein is CSGKGFPESDTQYS. The CDR3 nucleotides are TGCAGCGGGAAGGGATTCCCTGAATCCGATACGCAGTATTCT.

This clonotype was recorded a few times. The V call is TRBV18, the J call TRBJ1-6; 8 positions match TRBD1. Germline CDR1 KGHSH, CDR2 LQKENI. CDR3 length: 15 residues. The junction had 2 bases not matched to a gene; V was cut back by 2 bases and J by 5 bases. This CDR3 reads CASSPTGQDNSPLHF. For the CDR3, the DNA is TGTGCCAGCTCACCAACGGGACAGGATAATTCACCCCTCCACTTT.

The V and J genes are TRBV30 and TRBJ2-2; tentative D call: TRBD2 (7 bases). Germline lookup yields CDR1 GTSNPN and CDR2 SVGIG (reference sequence). This CDR3 spans 13 amino acids. The V and J ends lost 5 bases and 7 bases respectively, with 14 bases between them. CDR3 protein: CAWGRGADGELFF. CDR3 coding DNA: TGTGCCTGGGGACGGGGGGCAGACGGGGAGCTGTTTTTT.

The rearrangement joins TRBV9 to TRBJ1-2, with D uncertain. Germline V lookup: CDR1 SGDLS, CDR2 YYNGEE. Trimming removed 0 bases from V and 2 bases from J, with 14 bases in between. The CDR3 runs 16 residues. CDR3 sequence (DNA): TGTGCCAGCAGCGTAGGAGGAACAAGCGCGAACTATGGCTACACCTTC. It encodes CASSVGGTSANYGYTF.